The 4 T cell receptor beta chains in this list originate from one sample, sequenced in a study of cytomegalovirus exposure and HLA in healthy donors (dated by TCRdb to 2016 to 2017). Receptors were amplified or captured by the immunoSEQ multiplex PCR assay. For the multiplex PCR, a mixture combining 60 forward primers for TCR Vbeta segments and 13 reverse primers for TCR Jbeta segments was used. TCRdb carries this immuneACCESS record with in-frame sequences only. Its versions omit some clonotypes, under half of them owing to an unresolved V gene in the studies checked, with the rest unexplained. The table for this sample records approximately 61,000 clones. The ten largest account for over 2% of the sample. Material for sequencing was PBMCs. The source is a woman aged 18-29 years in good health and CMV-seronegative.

CDR3 nucleotides: TGTGCCAGCAGGAGAGACAGGGACACCTTTACTGAAGCTTTCTTT. Its protein product is CASRRDRDTFTEAFF. J is TRBJ1-1 and V is TRBV6-5; 7 bases align to TRBD1. The germline V gene has CDR1 MNHEY and CDR2 SVGAGI. This CDR3 spans 15 amino acids. V gave up 6 bases and J gave up 5 bases; unmatched junction bases: 12.

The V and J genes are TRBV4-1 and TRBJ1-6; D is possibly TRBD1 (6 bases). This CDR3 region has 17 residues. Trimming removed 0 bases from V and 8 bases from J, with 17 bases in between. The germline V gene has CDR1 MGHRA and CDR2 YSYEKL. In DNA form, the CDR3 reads TGCGCCAGCAGCCAAGATCTGGGGGCCCGGACGGATTCACCCCTCCACTTT. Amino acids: CASSQDLGARTDSPLHF.

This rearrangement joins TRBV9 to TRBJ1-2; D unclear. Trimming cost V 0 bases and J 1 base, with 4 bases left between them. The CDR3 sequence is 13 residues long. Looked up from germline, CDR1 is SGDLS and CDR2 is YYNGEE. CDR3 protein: CASSVEHNYGYTF. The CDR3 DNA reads TGTGCCAGCAGCGTAGAGCATAACTATGGCTACACCTTC.

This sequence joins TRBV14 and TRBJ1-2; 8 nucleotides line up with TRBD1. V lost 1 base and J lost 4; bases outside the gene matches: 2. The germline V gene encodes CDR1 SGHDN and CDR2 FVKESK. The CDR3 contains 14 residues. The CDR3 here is CASSQAGGVYGYTF. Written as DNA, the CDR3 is TGTGCCAGCAGCCAAGCAGGGGGCGTCTATGGCTACACCTTC.